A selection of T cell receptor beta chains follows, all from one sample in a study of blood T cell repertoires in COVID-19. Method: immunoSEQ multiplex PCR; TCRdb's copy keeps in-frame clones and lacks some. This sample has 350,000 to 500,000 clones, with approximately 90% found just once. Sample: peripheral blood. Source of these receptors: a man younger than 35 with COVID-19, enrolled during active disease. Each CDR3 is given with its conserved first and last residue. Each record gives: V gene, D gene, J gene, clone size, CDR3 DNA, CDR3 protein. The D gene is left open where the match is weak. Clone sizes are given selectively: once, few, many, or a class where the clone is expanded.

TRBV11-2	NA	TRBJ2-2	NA	TGTGCCAGCAGCTGGGACTGGGCGAACACCGGGGAGCTGTTTTTT	CASSWDWANTGELFF
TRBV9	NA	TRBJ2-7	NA	TGTGCCAGCAGCGTAGGTGGGGGCAGTACCTACGAGCAGTACTTC	CASSVGGGSTYEQYF
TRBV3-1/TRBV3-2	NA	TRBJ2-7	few	TGTGCCAGCAGCCGAATAACAGGGACCGACGAGCAGTACTTC	CASSRITGTDEQYF
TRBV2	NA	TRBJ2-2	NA	TGTGCCAGCACGGGGGACAGTCCAACCGGGGAGCTGTTTTTT	CASTGDSPTGELFF
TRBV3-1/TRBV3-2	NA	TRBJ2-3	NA	TGTGCCAGCAGCCAAGATCTACTAGTGAACGCAGATACGCAGTATTTT	CASSQDLLVNADTQYF
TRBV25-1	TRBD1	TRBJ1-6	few	TGTGCCAGCAGTCCCGGGACAGGGAATAATTCACCCCTCCACTTT	CASSPGTGNNSPLHF
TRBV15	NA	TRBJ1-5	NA	TGTGCCACCAGCCCCCCGGATCAGCCCCAGCATTTT	CATSPPDQPQHF
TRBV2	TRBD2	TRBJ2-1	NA	TGTGCCAGCAGACCTAGCGGGAGCTCCTACAATGAGCAGTTCTTC	CASRPSGSSYNEQFF
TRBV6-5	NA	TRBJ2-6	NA	TGTGCCAGCAGTTATGGAGGCTCTGGGGCCAACGTCCTGACTTTC	CASSYGGSGANVLTF
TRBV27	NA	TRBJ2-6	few	TGTGCCAGCAGCCGCAGCGCGGGACAGCTTTCTGGGGCCAACGTCCTGACTTTC	CASSRSAGQLSGANVLTF